This is a list of T cell receptor beta chains from one sample in a study of T cell responses to AZD1222 COVID-19 vaccine. Assay: immunoSEQ multiplex PCR; the TCRdb copy retains only in-frame clones and omits some. The table records approximately 130,000 clones, 85% to 95% of them present only once. The sequenced sample was peripheral blood, obtained on day 0 of AZD1222 vaccination. Receptor source: an adult in good health. Both conserved end residues are part of each CDR3. A D gene is named only where the DNA matches it firmly. Part of the rows lack a size; the others show once, few, many or a class for expanded clones.

DNA	CDR3	V	J	size	D
TGTGCCAGCAGCAAGGGGACAGGACTTTCGTATGGGCAGTACTTC	CASSKGTGLSYGQYF	TRBV7-9	TRBJ2-7	-	TRBD1
TGCGCCAGCAGCCAAGATGGGGGTGGGGGGAGCTATGGCTACACCTTC	CASSQDGGGGSYGYTF	TRBV4-3	TRBJ1-2	-	-
TGTGCCAGCAGCCCATACGGGGGGAACACTGAAGCTTTCTTT	CASSPYGGNTEAFF	TRBV4-2	TRBJ1-1	-	-
TGTGCCAGCAGTGGACCGGGATCCAATAATTCACCCCTCCACTTT	CASSGPGSNNSPLHF	TRBV2	TRBJ1-6	-	-
TGCGCCAGCAGCCCACCAGTGGGGGCGGTGAACACTGAAGCTTTCTTT	CASSPPVGAVNTEAFF	TRBV5-1	TRBJ1-1	-	-
TGCAGCGACCGGGTCGGTGATACGCAGTATTTT	CSDRVGDTQYF	TRBV29-1	TRBJ2-3	-	-
TGTGCCTGGAGTAGAGACGCAGAACTGAACACTGAAGCTTTCTTT	CAWSRDAELNTEAFF	TRBV30	TRBJ1-1	-	-
TGCGCCAGCAGCCAAGATTGGGACAGTCCCCCCCTCCACTTT	CASSQDWDSPPLHF	TRBV4-3	TRBJ1-6	-	TRBD1
TGTGCCAGCAGCTTATACGTAGGAATGAACACTGAAGCTTTCTTT	CASSLYVGMNTEAFF	TRBV7-2	TRBJ1-1	-	-
TGTGCCAGCAGTTTATCAGTGAACACTGAAGCTTTCTTT	CASSLSVNTEAFF	TRBV12-3/TRBV12-4	TRBJ1-1	-	-
TGTGCCAGCAGCTTTCCTGGACAGGGCCTTAACACCGGGGAGCTGTTTTTT	CASSFPGQGLNTGELFF	TRBV7-9	TRBJ2-2	-	TRBD1
TGTGCCACCAGCAGATCAGGGGTAAATAGCAATCAGCCCCAGCATTTT	CATSRSGVNSNQPQHF	TRBV15	TRBJ1-5	-	-
TGCGCCAGCAGCCTACAGGGACAGGGTAGTTCACCCCTCCACTTT	CASSLQGQGSSPLHF	TRBV5-1	TRBJ1-6	-	TRBD1
TGTGCCAGCAGGCTAGACAGTTCCCTGAACACTGAAGCTTTCTTT	CASRLDSSLNTEAFF	TRBV5-5	TRBJ1-1	once	-
TGTGCCAGCAGGTCGGGGCCAACTAATGAAAAACTGTTTTTT	CASRSGPTNEKLFF	TRBV2	TRBJ1-4	-	-
TGTGCCAGCAGTTTCCCATACCCCGTTCGAGGAGAGACCCAGTACTTC	CASSFPYPVRGETQYF	TRBV28	TRBJ2-5	-	-
TGTGCCAGCTCCGAAGGACAGAACCTTTTTGGGCCCCTCCACTTT	CASSEGQNLFGPLHF	TRBV25-1	TRBJ1-6	once	-
TGTGCCAGCAGCTCACGACTAGCGGGAGGATTTAAAGATACGCAGTATTTT	CASSSRLAGGFKDTQYF	TRBV7-3	TRBJ2-3	-	TRBD2
TGTGCCAGCAGCTTAACAGGGGGCAGGAACACTGAAGCTTTCTTT	CASSLTGGRNTEAFF	TRBV7-3	TRBJ1-1	-	TRBD1
TGTGCCAGCGCCCGGGACAGGGGATTCAATGAGCAGTTCTTC	CASARDRGFNEQFF	TRBV27	TRBJ2-1	-	TRBD1
TGTGCTAGTGGTTTGGTCCAGGGGGTGGAAGAGACCCAGTACTTC	CASGLVQGVEETQYF	TRBV12-5	TRBJ2-5	-	TRBD1
TGTGCCAGCAGTTTCGGGGGGACAGGTTACTACGAGCAGTACTTC	CASSFGGTGYYEQYF	TRBV14	TRBJ2-7	-	-
TGTGCCAGTAGTATGGGGGGGGGCAGCAATCAGCCCCAGCATTTT	CASSMGGGSNQPQHF	TRBV19	TRBJ1-5	-	-
TGTGCCAGCAGTTTGAGTTGGACAGGGTTAGACTATGGCTACACCTTC	CASSLSWTGLDYGYTF	TRBV27	TRBJ1-2	-	TRBD1
TGCGCCAGCAGTCAATTGGGGGCGGCTAATGAAAAACTGTTTTTT	CASSQLGAANEKLFF	TRBV5-1	TRBJ1-4	-	-
TGTGCCAGCAGTGATAGGGATCCTGAAGCTTTCTTT	CASSDRDPEAFF	TRBV9	TRBJ1-1	-	-
TGTGCCAGCAGCTTACTAGCGGGGCCCCTCCATGAGCAGTTCTTC	CASSLLAGPLHEQFF	TRBV6-2/TRBV6-3	TRBJ2-1	-	TRBD2
TGTGCCAGCAGGAGGGGCTTCGGGGCTCAGCCCCAGCATTTT	CASRRGFGAQPQHF	TRBV27	TRBJ1-5	-	-
TGTGCCAGCTCACCACCGGGGAACACCGGGGAGCTGTTTTTT	CASSPPGNTGELFF	TRBV18	TRBJ2-2	-	-